Described below is a single TCR beta chain sequence and its context. Antigen specificity is unknown. Since a much larger clone is just one base distant, this may be a read error. The CDR3 runs 16 residues. Looked up from germline, CDR1 is SGHRS and CDR2 is YFSETQ. This entry comes from a study of neurological immune-mediated disorders. The team produced cDNA through 5'RACE using 10-nucleotide random UMIs. In TCRdb, the 5' RACE reads were re-called with MiXCR into one record per CDR3 protein. The table has under 85,000 distinct CDR3 sequences, roughly 15% seen once. Findings of the study overall: Private repertoires in all groups were suggested, as expanded clones shared no CDR3 amino acid sequences across subjects. HTLV-1-associated myelopathy led in TCR clonal expansion, while multiple sclerosis ranked lowest, below healthy controls.

In Maryland, USA, blood bank volunteers were the healthy controls. This TCR derives from a woman between 50 and 59 years old in good health. The chain employs TRBV5-1 and TRBJ1-1; perhaps TRBD1 as D (5 bases). Material for sequencing was PBMCs. Here the CDR3 reads CAGSFSMADTGSGAFF. The CDR3 nucleotides are TGCGCCGGCAGCTTTTCCATGGCGGACACGGGTTCAGGAGCTTTCTTT.